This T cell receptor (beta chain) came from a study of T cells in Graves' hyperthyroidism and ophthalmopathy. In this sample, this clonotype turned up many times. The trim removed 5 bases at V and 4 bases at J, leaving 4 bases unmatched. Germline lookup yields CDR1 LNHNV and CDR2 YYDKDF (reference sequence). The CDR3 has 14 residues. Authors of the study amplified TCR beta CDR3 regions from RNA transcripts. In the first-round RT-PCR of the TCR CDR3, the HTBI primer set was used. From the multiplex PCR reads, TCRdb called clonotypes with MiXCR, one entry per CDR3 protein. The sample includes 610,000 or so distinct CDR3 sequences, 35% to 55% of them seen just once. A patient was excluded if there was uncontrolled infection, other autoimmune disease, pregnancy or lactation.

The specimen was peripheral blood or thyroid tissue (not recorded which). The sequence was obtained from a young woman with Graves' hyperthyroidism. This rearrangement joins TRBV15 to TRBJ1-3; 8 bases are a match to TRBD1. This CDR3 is CATSGRDRGNTIYF. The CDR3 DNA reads TGTGCCACCAGCGGCCGGGACAGGGGAAACACCATATATTTT. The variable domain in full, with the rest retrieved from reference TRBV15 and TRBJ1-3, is DAMVIQNPRYQVTQFGKPVTLSCSQTLNHNVMYWYQQKSSQAPKLLFHYYDKDFNNEADTPDNFQSRRPNTSFCFLDIRSPGLGDTAMYLCATSGRDRGNTIYFGEGSWLTVV.